This TCR beta chain was captured in a study of blood T cell repertoires in COVID-19 (dated by TCRdb to 2018 to 2020). Notes on the research overall: Collaborator samples came from the United States, Italy and Spain and covered acute and convalescent phases of COVID-19. The prospective study material was composed of cDNA or gDNA derived from T cells, B-cell-depleted T cells, or PBMCs. The dataset comprised deeply sampled blood TCRbeta repertoires from subjects exposed to, actively infected with, or recovered from COVID-19. A freely available public database, intended as a resource for researchers studying the immune response to SARS-CoV-2, is where the repertoires were released. Samples were obtained from the ongoing ImmuneRACE study (first 160 participants) and from over 1,000 subjects provided by 6 global collaborators. A de-identified subject ID, COVID-19 status, age in years and sex were almost always included in the sample metadata. HLA class I and class II types, where available, came from metadata supplied by the sample provider rather than from assay-based typing.

What the authors observed across the whole study: The quantity of clinical and demographic metadata differed by source and by participant and was supplied without curation.

This clone was observed once. It has no known antigen specificity. No per-base quality is available; no much larger clone lies one base away. Collaborating institutions collected whole blood in K2EDTA tubes following their own protocols. For TCRbeta analysis, collaborators shipped samples as frozen whole blood, isolated PBMCs, or DNA extracted from either of those sample types. TCRbeta CDR3 regions were amplified from genomic DNA by means of the immunoSEQ Assay, a bias-controlled multiplex PCR. Regarding the original processing steps: Within the assay, amplification of reference gene primers was used to estimate how many nucleated cells each sample contained. To quantify the absolute abundance of each unique TCRbeta CDR3 rearrangement, sequence reads were collapsed and filtered. Productive Simpson clonality was computed per sample as the square root of Simpson's diversity index over productive rearrangements. TCRdb stores this immuneACCESS table with in-frame sequences only. Part of the clones is absent; in the studies checked, under half of the shortfall reflects unresolved V genes, and no reason is known for the rest. V, J and clone size reflect that table, while D and trimming were determined from the DNA. The sample includes about 98,000 clones, with 81% observed a single time. The ten largest clonotypes hold about 10% of the sample.

This receptor was taken from a woman over 75 with acute or convalescent COVID-19. Sequencing was performed on peripheral blood.

CDR3 loop: CASSQIQGNTEAFF. The nucleotide sequence reads as follows: TGCGCCAGCAGCCAGATACAGGGGAACACTGAAGCTTTCTTT. The chain was built from TRBV4-3 and TRBJ1-1; a weak D assignment points to TRBD1 (6 bases agree). V was cut back by 3 bases and J by 1 base, leaving a gap of 9 bases between them. CDR1 is given as LGHNA and CDR2 as YSLEER, both from the germline V gene. The CDR3 measures 14 amino acids from cysteine to phenylalanine. The kept DNA is CDR3 alone, 42 bases in frame from the first base.